The source of this T cell receptor (beta chain) is a study of blood T cell repertoires in COVID-19. Across the whole study: Sites in the United States, Italy and Spain provided acute and convalescent COVID-19 samples. Sources were T cells, B-cell-depleted T cells, or PBMCs; the material itself was cDNA or gDNA.

In the source study's methods: Amplification of reference gene primers was used by the study to estimate nucleated cell counts. Assay: immunoSEQ multiplex PCR; the TCRdb copy retains only in-frame clones and omits some. D and trimming were read from the DNA, whereas the V and J calls and clone size are those reported in that table. Of around 92,000 clones listed, just over 85% are singletons. Looked up from germline, CDR1 is GTSNPN and CDR2 is SVGIG (reference sequence). Trimming removed 8 bases at V and 8 bases at J, with 21 bases between. The length of the CDR3 is 13 residues. In its sample, this clone was seen once.

The chain carries TRBV30 and TRBJ1-2; D uncertain. This receptor was obtained from a woman aged 55-70 years in a cohort sampled during active or convalescent COVID-19. The sequencing input was peripheral blood. The CDR3 sequence is CAGSKRGSQGYTF. CDR3 in DNA: TGTGCCGGCTCAAAACGTGGGAGTCAAGGCTACACCTTC.